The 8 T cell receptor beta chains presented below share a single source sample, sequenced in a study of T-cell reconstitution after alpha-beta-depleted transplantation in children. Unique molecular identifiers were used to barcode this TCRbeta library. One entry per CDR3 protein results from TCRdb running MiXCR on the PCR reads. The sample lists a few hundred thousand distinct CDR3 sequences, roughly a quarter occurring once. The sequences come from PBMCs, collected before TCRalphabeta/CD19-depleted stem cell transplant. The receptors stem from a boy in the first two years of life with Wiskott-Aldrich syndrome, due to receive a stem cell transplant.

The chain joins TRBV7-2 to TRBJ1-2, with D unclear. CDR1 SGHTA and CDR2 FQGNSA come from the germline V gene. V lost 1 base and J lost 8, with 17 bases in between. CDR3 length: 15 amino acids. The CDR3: CASSLGLRDEWGYTF. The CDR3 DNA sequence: TGTGCCAGCAGCTTAGGCCTCCGGGATGAGTGGGGCTACACCTTC.

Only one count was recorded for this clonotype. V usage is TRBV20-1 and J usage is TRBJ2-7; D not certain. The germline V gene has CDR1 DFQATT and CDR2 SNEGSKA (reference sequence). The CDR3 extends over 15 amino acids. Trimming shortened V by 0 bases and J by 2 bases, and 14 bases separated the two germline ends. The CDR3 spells CSARDPWAPTYEQYF. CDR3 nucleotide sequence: TGCAGTGCTAGAGATCCGTGGGCCCCTACCTACGAGCAGTACTTC.

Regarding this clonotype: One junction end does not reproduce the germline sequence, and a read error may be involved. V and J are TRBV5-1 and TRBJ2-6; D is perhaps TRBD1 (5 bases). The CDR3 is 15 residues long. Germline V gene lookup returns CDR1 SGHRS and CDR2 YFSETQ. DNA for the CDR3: TGCGCCAGCAGCTCTGGGCCCTCTGGGGCCAACGGCCTGACTTTC. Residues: CASSSGPSGANGLTF.

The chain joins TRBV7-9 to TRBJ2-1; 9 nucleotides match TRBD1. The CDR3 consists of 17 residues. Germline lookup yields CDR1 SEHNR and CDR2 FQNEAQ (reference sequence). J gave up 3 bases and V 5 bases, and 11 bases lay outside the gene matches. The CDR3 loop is CASSTNHRGRGYNEQFF. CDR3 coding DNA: TGTGCCAGCAGCACTAATCACAGGGGGCGAGGCTACAATGAGCAGTTCTTC.

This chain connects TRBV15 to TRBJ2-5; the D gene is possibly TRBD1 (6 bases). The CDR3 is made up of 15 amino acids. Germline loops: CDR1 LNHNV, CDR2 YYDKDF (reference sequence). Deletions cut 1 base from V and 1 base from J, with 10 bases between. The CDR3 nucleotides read TGTGCCACCAGCAGAGGTACAGGGTTCCAAGAGACCCAGTACTTC. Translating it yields CATSRGTGFQETQYF.

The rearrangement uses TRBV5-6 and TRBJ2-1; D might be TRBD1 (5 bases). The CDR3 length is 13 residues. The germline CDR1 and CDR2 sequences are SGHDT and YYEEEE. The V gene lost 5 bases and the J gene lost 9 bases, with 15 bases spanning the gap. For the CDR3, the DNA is TGTGCCAGCAGTTTAGGACATCCCGGTGAGCAGTTCTTC. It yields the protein CASSLGHPGEQFF.

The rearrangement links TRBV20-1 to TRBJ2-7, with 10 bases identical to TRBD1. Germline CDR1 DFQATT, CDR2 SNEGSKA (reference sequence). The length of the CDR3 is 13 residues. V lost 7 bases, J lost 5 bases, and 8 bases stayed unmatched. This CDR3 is CSVPGQGMNEQYF. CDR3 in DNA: TGCAGTGTCCCGGGACAGGGGATGAACGAGCAGTACTTC.

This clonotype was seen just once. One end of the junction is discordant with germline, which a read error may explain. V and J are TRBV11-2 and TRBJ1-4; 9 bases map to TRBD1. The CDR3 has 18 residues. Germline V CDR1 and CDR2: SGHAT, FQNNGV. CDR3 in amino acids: CASSRGQGGVGTNEKLFF. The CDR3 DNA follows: TGTGCGAGCAGCAGGGGACAGGGCGGGGTTGGAACTAATGAAAAACTGTTTTTT.